A selection of T cell receptor beta chains follows, all from one sample in a study of cytotoxic CD8 clonotypes in ibrutinib-treated CLL. TCRdb's copy holds only in-frame clones and misses some; the assay was immunoSEQ multiplex PCR. The sample holds about 130,000 clones; roughly three quarters are singletons and the top ten take 9.5% to 15%. The source was PBMCs, collected after 12 months of ibrutinib treatment. Receptors originate from a human donor with chronic lymphocytic leukemia. The CDR3 runs from the conserved cysteine through the conserved F or W. The D gene is left open where the match is weak. Clone size is given for some rows only: seen once, a few or many times, or a class if the clone is expanded.

clone_size d_call j_call v_call cdr3_nt cdr3_aa
NA NA TRBJ2-1 TRBV4-3 TGCGCCAGCAGCCAAGATCTGAGCGGGTATAGCTCCTACAATGAGCAGTTCTTC CASSQDLSGYSSYNEQFF
once TRBD2 TRBJ2-1 TRBV2 TGTGCCAGTACACGTGGGACTAGCCAGAGTAGCTCCTACAATGAGCAGTTCTTC CASTRGTSQSSSYNEQFF
NA NA TRBJ1-4 TRBV5-1 TGCGCCAGCAGCCCGGAACCCGATAATGAAAAACTGTTTTTT CASSPEPDNEKLFF
few TRBD2 TRBJ2-1 TRBV7-2 TGTGCCAGCAGCCCACGGACTAGCTCATACAATGAGCAGTTCTTC CASSPRTSSYNEQFF
NA NA TRBJ1-4 TRBV28 TGTGCCAGCAGGCAGCACGAAATGGGACGGACAGCAACTAATGAAAAACTGTTTTTT CASRQHEMGRTATNEKLFF
once TRBD2 TRBJ2-7 TRBV9 TGTGCCAGCAGCGTAGCGGGAGGGCCCCGTGAGCAGTACTTC CASSVAGGPREQYF
few NA TRBJ1-1 TRBV14 TGTGCCAGCAGCCAATATGCGGGATCGGACACTGAAGCTTTCTTT CASSQYAGSDTEAFF
few NA TRBJ1-4 TRBV11-2 TGTGCCAGCAGCTTTCGGTTGGATGAAAAACTGTTTTTT CASSFRLDEKLFF
NA TRBD1 TRBJ1-2 TRBV9 TGTGCCAGCAGCGTAGAACTAGGGACAGGGGACGGCTACACCTTC CASSVELGTGDGYTF
NA TRBD1 TRBJ1-3 TRBV6-5 TGTGCCAGCACTCCAGGGGGCTCTGGAAACACCATATATTTT CASTPGGSGNTIYF
NA NA TRBJ2-5 TRBV5-1 TGCGCCAGCAGCTTGTATGCTTCTCAAGAGACCCAGTACTTC CASSLYASQETQYF
NA NA TRBJ2-1 TRBV2 TGTGCCAGCAGAAAAGGGTTAGCGATTGAGCAGTTCTTC CASRKGLAIEQFF
NA NA TRBJ1-2 TRBV14 TGTGCCAGCAGCCAGAGAAGAGGAGGGATGGATGGCTACACCTTC CASSQRRGGMDGYTF
NA TRBD2 TRBJ2-7 TRBV18 TGTGCCAGCTCACCACCTCTAGCGGGAGACGAGCAGTACTTC CASSPPLAGDEQYF
NA NA TRBJ2-1 TRBV6-1 TGTGCCAGCATCAGAGGGAGGTCCTACAATGAGCAGTTCTTC CASIRGRSYNEQFF
NA TRBD1 TRBJ2-7 TRBV14 TGTGCCAGCAGCCGAGGACAGGGTGCAGCCTACGAGCAGTACTTC CASSRGQGAAYEQYF
NA NA TRBJ2-7 TRBV2 TGTGCCAGCACTTTCGGCCAGGGAGGTTGGGGGCAGTACTTC CASTFGQGGWGQYF
NA NA TRBJ2-7 TRBV6-4 TGTGCCAGCAGCGACGTGATATGGGCCCACGAGCAGTACTTC CASSDVIWAHEQYF
few NA TRBJ2-3 TRBV18 TGTGCCAGTACGACGGGGTTTGTCACAGATACGCAGTATTTT CASTTGFVTDTQYF
NA NA TRBJ1-3 TRBV5-8 TGTGCCAGCAGCTTGGGACAGGACTCTGGAAACACCATATATTTT CASSLGQDSGNTIYF
NA NA TRBJ2-5 TRBV7-9 TGTGCCAGCAGCCAAGGAGGGTTAGAGACCCAGTACTTC CASSQGGLETQYF
NA TRBD1 TRBJ1-4 TRBV11-2 TGTGCCAGCAGCCCCTCCCGACAGGGGGGGCATGAAAAACTGTTTTTT CASSPSRQGGHEKLFF
NA NA TRBJ2-5 TRBV7-2 TGTGCCAGCAGCTTTTCCGAGACCCAGTACTTC CASSFSETQYF
few NA TRBJ2-1 TRBV4-3 TGCGCCAGCAGCCAAGAATTTTGGGCGGATAATGAGCAGTTCTTC CASSQEFWADNEQFF
NA NA TRBJ1-2 TRBV5-4 TGTGCCAGCAGCTTGTGGGGCAGAAAGGGGAACACCTTC CASSLWGRKGNTF
NA TRBD1 TRBJ1-1 TRBV28 TGTGCCAGCAGTTTAAAAACAGGGGGAGGGATGAACACTGAAGCTTTCTTT CASSLKTGGGMNTEAFF
NA NA TRBJ2-2 TRBV5-1 TGCGCCAGCAGCTTGCGGGAGACCGGGGAGCTGTTTTTT CASSLRETGELFF
NA TRBD1 TRBJ1-2 TRBV10-3 TGTGCCATCAGACAGGGGGACAGCTATGGCTACACCTTC CAIRQGDSYGYTF
NA NA TRBJ1-4 TRBV15 TGTGCCACCCAAGTTTACGTTGATGAAAAACTGTTTTTT CATQVYVDEKLFF
NA NA TRBJ1-2 TRBV11-2 TGTGCCAGCAGCTTAGGAACAGCTAACTATGGCTACACCTTC CASSLGTANYGYTF
NA TRBD2 TRBJ2-3 TRBV19 TGTGCCAGTAGTCTAGCGGCATACACAGATACGCAGTATTTT CASSLAAYTDTQYF
few NA TRBJ2-5 TRBV5-1 TGCGCCAGCAGCTTGAGCAAAGAGACCCAGTACTTC CASSLSKETQYF
NA TRBD2 TRBJ2-1 TRBV11-3 TGTGCCAGCAGCTTAGGGATAGCGGGAGGGCTTTACAATGAGCAGTTCTTC CASSLGIAGGLYNEQFF
NA NA TRBJ1-1 TRBV18 TGTGCCAGCTCACCGCGGCTTACGGACACTGAAGCTTTCTTT CASSPRLTDTEAFF
NA NA TRBJ2-7 TRBV27 TGTGCCAGCAGTCCCCACTCCTACGAGCAGTACTTC CASSPHSYEQYF
NA NA TRBJ2-1 TRBV7-3 TGTGCCAGCAGTCAAGGGACGGACAATGAGCAGTTCTTC CASSQGTDNEQFF
NA NA TRBJ2-5 TRBV27 TGTGCCAGCAGTTTAGGTCTCGGGACAATCCGGGAGACCCAGTACTTC CASSLGLGTIRETQYF
NA NA TRBJ2-1 TRBV5-4 TGTGCCAGCAGCCCGGAGATTTCCTTCTCCTACAATGAGCAGTTCTTC CASSPEISFSYNEQFF
NA NA TRBJ1-1 TRBV18 TGTGCCAGCTCACCAGGACATCTGAACACTGAAGCTTTCTTT CASSPGHLNTEAFF
NA NA TRBJ2-5 TRBV2 TGTGCCAGCAGAACAGGGTACCAAGAGACCCAGTACTTC CASRTGYQETQYF
NA NA TRBJ1-5 TRBV27 TGTGCCAGCAGTTCGTCCGACAGTACTAAATCAGCCCAGCATTTT CASSSSDSTKSAQHF
NA NA TRBJ2-5 TRBV5-4 TGTGCCAGCAGCCGCAGGGCCGAAGAGACCCAGTACTTC CASSRRAEETQYF
NA NA TRBJ1-3 TRBV5-5 TGTGCCAGCAGCTTACGCCTATCTGATGGAAACACCATATATTTT CASSLRLSDGNTIYF
NA TRBD2 TRBJ2-7 TRBV7-8 TGTGCCAGCAGCCAGGGACTAGCGGGGGGGAGTTGGGAGCAGTACTTC CASSQGLAGGSWEQYF
few NA TRBJ1-1 TRBV19 TGTGCCAGTAGTAACCCTCTCTATAGCACTGAAGCTTTCTTT CASSNPLYSTEAFF
NA TRBD1 TRBJ1-1 TRBV27 TGTGCCAGCAGTTTGGACAGGGTTACTGAAGCTTTCTTT CASSLDRVTEAFF
NA TRBD2 TRBJ2-5 TRBV28 TGTGCCAGCAGTAGGTTGACAGCGGGGTCTCAAGAGACCCAGTACTTC CASSRLTAGSQETQYF
few NA TRBJ1-1 TRBV11-2 TGTGCCAGCAGCTCATTAGGGACGTTGAACACTGAAGCTTTCTTT CASSSLGTLNTEAFF
NA NA TRBJ2-3 TRBV20-1 TGCAGTGCAAAGGACATGAATACGCAGTATTTT CSAKDMNTQYF
NA NA TRBJ1-1 TRBV27 TGTGCCAGCAGTTTATCCTCCTTGATTGAAGCTTTCTTT CASSLSSLIEAFF
NA TRBD2 TRBJ2-7 TRBV4-3 TGCGCCAGCAGCCAAGATCGGCCCCCACTACTGTCTAGCGGGTACGAGCAGTACTTC CASSQDRPPLLSSGYEQYF
NA TRBD1 TRBJ1-1 TRBV18 TGTGCCGATAGACAGGGATTGAACACTGAAGCTTTCTTT CADRQGLNTEAFF
NA TRBD2 TRBJ2-3 TRBV27 TGTGCCAGCAGTAAACTAGCGGGAGGGCCTTTTGGCACAGATACGCAGTATTTT CASSKLAGGPFGTDTQYF
NA TRBD1 TRBJ2-3 TRBV10-3 TGTGCCATCAGTGGGGGACAGGGGGCACTTAGCACAGATACGCAGTATTTT CAISGGQGALSTDTQYF